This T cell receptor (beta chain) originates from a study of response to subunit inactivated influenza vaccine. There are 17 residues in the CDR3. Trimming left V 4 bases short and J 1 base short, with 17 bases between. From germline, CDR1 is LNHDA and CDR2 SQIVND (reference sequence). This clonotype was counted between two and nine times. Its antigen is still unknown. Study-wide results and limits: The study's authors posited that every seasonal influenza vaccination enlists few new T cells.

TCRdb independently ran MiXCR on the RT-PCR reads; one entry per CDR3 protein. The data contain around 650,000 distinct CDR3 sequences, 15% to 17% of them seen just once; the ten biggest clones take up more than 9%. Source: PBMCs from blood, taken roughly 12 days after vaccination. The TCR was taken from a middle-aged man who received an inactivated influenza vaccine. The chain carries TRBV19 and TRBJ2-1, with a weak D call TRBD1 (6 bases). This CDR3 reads CASSSLSGTRSYNEQFF. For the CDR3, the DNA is TGTGCCAGTAGTAGCCTCTCCGGGACAAGATCCTACAATGAGCAGTTCTTC. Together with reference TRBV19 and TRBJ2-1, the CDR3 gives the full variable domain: DGGITQSPKYLFRKEGQNVTLSCEQNLNHDAMYWYRQDPGQGLRLIYYSQIVNDFQKGDIAEGYSVSREKKESFPLTVTSAQKNPTAFYLCASSSLSGTRSYNEQFFGPGTRLTVL.